This TCR beta chain originates from a study of blood T cell repertoires in COVID-19. Original processing notes: It was from reference gene primer amplification that nucleated cell counts were estimated. The method was immunoSEQ multiplex PCR; TCRdb's version includes in-frame clones alone and lacks a portion of them. D and trimming were read from the DNA, whereas the V and J calls and clone size are those reported in that table. Of fewer than 350,000 clones listed, about nine tenths are singletons. With V trimmed by 3 bases and J by 6 bases, 3 bases remained unmatched. The germline CDR1 and CDR2 sequences are SGHRS and YFSETQ. CDR3 size: 14 residues.

The TCR sequence derives from a man under 40 with COVID-19, enrolled during active disease. Specimen: peripheral blood. The chain uses TRBV5-1 and TRBJ1-6, with 7 bases matching TRBD1. CDR3 DNA sequence: TGCGCCAGCAGCTCTGACAGGGTTAATTCACCCCTCCACTTT. This translates into CASSSDRVNSPLHF.